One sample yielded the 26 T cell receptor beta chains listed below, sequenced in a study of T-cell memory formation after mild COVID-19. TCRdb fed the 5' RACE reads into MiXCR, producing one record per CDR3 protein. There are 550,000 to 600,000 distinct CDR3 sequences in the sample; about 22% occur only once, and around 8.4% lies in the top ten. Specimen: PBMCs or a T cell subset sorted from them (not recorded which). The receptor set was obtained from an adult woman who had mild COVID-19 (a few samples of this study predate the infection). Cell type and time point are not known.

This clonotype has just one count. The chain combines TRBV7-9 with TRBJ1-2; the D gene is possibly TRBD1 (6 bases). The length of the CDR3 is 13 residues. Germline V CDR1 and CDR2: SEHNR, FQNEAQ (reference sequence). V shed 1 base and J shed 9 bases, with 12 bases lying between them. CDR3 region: CASSLGGGARYTF. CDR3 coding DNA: TGTGCCAGCAGCTTAGGCGGGGGCGCTCGCTACACCTTC.

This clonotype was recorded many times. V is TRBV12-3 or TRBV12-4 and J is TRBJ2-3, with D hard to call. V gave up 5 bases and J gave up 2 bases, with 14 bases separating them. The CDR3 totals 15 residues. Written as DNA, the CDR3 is TGTGCCAGCAGTACGACGCTTGAGTCCACAGATACGCAGTATTTT. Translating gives CASSTTLESTDTQYF.

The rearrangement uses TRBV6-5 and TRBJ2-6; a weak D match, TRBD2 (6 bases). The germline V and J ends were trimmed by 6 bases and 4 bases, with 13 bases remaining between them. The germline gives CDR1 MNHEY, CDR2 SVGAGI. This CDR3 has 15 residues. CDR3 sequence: CASSYVRGGANVLTF. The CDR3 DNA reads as TGTGCCAGCAGCTACGTCCGGGGGGGGGCCAACGTCCTGACTTTC.

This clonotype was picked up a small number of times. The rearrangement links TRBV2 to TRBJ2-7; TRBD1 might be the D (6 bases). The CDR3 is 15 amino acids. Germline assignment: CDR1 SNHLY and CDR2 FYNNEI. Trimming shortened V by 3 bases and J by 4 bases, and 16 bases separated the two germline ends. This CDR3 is CASSDGDTRLYEQYF. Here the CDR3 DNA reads TGTGCCAGCAGTGATGGGGACACCCGACTATACGAGCAGTACTTC. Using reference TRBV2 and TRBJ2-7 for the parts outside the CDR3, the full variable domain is EPEVTQTPSHQVTQMGQEVILRCVPISNHLYFYWYRQILGQKVEFLVSFYNNEISEKSEIFDDQFSVERPDGSNFTLKIRSTKLEDSAMYFCASSDGDTRLYEQYFGPGTRLTVT.

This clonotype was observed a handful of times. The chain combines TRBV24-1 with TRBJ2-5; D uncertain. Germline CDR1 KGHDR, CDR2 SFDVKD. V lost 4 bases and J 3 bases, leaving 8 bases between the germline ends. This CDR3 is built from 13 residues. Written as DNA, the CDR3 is TGTGCCACCAGTGAATCATCGGAAGAGACCCAGTACTTC. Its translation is CATSESSEETQYF.

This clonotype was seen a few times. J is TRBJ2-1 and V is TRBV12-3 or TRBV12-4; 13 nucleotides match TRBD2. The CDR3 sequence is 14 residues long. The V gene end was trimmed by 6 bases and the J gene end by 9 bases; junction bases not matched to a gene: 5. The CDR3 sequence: CASSGLAGVSEQFF. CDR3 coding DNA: TGTGCCAGCAGCGGACTAGCGGGAGTCAGTGAGCAGTTCTTC.

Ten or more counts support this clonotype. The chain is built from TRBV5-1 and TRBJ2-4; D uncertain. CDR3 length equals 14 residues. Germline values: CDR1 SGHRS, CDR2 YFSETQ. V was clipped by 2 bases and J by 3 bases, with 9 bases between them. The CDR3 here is CASSLRQGKNIQYF. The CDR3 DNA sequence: TGCGCCAGCAGCTTAAGACAAGGCAAAAACATTCAGTACTTC.

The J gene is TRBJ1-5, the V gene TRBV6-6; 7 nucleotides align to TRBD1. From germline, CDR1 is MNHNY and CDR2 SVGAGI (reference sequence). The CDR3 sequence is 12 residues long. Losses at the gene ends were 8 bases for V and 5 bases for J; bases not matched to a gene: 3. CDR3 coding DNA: TGTGCCAGCCGACAGGGCGATCAGCCCCAGCATTTT. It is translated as CASRQGDQPQHF.

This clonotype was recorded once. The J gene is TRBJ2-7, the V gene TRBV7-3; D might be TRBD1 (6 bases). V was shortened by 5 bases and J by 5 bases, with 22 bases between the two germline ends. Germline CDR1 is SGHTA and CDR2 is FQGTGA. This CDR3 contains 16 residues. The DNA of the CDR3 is TGTGCCAGCAGCCCAGAAGGAATAGGGGGAAGAAACGAGCAGTACTTC. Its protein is CASSPEGIGGRNEQYF.

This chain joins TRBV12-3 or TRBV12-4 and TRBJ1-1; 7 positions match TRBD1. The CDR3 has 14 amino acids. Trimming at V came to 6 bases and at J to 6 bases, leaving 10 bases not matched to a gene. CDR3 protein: CASSYRGVGSEAFF. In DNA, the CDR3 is TGTGCCAGCAGCTACAGGGGAGTGGGGTCTGAAGCTTTCTTT.

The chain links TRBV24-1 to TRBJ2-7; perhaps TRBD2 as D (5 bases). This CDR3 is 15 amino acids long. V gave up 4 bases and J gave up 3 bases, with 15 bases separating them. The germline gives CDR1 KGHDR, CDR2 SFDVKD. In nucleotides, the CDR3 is TGTGCCACCAGTGAGGGCCGGGATCGGAACTACGAGCAGTACTTC. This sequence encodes CATSEGRDRNYEQYF.

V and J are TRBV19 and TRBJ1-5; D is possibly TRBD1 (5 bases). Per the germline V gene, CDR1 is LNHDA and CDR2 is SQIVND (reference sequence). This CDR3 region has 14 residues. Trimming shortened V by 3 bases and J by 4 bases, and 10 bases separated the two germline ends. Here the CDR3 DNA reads TGTGCCAGTAGTATGTCGGCAGGGAATCAGCCCCAGCATTTT. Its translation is CASSMSAGNQPQHF.

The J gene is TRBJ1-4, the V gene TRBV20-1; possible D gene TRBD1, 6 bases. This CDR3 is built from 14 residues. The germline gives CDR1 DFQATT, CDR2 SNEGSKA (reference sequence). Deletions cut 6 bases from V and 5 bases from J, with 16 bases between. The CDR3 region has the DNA TGCAGTGCGTTACAGGGAACGAAAAATGAAAAACTGTTTTTT. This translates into CSALQGTKNEKLFF.

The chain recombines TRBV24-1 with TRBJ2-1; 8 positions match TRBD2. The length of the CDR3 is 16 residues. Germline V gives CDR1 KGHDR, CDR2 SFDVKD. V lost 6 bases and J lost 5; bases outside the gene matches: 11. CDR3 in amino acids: CATSNLAGQANNEQFF. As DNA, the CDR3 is TGTGCCACCAGTAACCTAGCGGGCCAGGCGAACAATGAGCAGTTCTTC.

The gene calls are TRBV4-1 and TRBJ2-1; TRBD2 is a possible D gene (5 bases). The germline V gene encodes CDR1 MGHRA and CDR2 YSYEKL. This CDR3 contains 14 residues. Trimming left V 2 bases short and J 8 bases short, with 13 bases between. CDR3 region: CASSQLLLGDEQFF. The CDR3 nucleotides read TGCGCCAGCAGCCAACTTCTACTAGGCGATGAGCAGTTCTTC.

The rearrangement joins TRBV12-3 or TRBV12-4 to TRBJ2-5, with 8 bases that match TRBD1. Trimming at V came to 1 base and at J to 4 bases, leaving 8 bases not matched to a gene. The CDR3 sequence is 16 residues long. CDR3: CASSLGDRTFGETQYF. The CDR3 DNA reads TGTGCCAGCAGTTTAGGGGACAGGACTTTCGGAGAGACCCAGTACTTC.

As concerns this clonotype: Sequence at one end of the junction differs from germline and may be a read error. CDR3 nucleotide sequence: TGTGCAAGCAGCCCGCTCCGGGGAACCTACAATGAGCAGTTCTTC. As protein: CASSPLRGTYNEQFF. V and J are TRBV7-9 and TRBJ2-1, with TRBD2 as a possible D gene (5 bases). The CDR3 consists of 15 residues. Germline loops: CDR1 SEHNR, CDR2 FQNEAQ (reference sequence).

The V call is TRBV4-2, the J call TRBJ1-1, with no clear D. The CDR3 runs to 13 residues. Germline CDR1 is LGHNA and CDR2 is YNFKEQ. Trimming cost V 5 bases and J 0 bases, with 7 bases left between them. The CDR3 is CASSWEMNTEAFF. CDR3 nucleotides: TGTGCCAGCAGCTGGGAGATGAACACTGAAGCTTTCTTT.

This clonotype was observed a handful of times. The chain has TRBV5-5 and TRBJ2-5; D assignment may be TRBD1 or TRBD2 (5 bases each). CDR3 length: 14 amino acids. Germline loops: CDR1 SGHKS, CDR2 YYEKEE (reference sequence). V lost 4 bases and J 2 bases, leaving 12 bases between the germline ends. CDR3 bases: TGTGCCAGCAGCACCTTTTGGGGGCAAGAGACCCAGTACTTC. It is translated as CASSTFWGQETQYF.

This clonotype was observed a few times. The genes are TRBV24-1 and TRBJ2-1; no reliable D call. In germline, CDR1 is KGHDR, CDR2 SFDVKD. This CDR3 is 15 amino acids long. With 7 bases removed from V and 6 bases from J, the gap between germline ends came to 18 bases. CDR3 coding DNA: TGTGCCACCAGCCAAACACCAGCCCCTAGCAATGAGCAGTTCTTC. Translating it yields CATSQTPAPSNEQFF.

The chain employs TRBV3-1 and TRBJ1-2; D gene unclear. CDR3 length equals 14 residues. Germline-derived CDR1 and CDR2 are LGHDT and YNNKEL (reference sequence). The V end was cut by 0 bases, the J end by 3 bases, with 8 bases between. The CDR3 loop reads CASSQEIRDYGYTF. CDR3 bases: TGTGCCAGCAGCCAAGAAATTAGGGACTATGGCTACACCTTC.

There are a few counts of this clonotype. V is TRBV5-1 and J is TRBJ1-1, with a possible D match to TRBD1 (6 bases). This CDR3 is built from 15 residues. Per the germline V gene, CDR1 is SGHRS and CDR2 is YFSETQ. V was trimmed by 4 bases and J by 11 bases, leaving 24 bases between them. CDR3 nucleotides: TGCGCCAGCAGCCCGTCGGGGGGCGAGGGAGGACCGGCTTTCTTT. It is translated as CASSPSGGEGGPAFF.

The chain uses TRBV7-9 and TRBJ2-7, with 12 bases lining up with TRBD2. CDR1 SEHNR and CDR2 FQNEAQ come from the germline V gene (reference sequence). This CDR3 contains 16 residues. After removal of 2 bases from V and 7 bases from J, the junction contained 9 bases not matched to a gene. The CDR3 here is CASSLSSSGREGEQYF. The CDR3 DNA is TGTGCCAGCAGCTTATCTTCTAGCGGGAGGGAGGGAGAGCAGTACTTC.

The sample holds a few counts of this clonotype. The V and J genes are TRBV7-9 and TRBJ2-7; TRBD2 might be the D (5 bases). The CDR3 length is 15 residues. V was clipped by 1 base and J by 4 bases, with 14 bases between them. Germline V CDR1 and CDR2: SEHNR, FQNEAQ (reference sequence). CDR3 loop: CASSLGGGSRYEQYF. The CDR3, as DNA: TGTGCCAGCAGCTTAGGGGGTGGGAGCAGGTACGAGCAGTACTTC.

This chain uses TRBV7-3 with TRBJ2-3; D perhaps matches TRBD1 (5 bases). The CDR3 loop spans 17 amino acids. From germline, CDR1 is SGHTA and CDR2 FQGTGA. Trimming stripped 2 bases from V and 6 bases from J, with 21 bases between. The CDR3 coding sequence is TGTGCCAGCAGCTTAGATGGGGCCCTAGGGATGTCGGATACGCAGTATTTT. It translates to CASSLDGALGMSDTQYF.

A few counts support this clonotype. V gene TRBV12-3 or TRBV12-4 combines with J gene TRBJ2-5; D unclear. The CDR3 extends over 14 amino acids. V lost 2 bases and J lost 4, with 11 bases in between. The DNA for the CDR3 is TGTGCCAGCAGTTTAAACAGACCTCGAGAGACCCAGTACTTC. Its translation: CASSLNRPRETQYF.